This T cell receptor beta chain is drawn from a study of OX40 agonist ivuxolimab in advanced cancers. Study in general: The study treated patients with ivuxolimab, an agonistic anti-OX40 (CD134) antibody. Each patient was given ivuxolimab into a vein every 2 weeks, at 0.01 to 10 mg/kg.

Method: immunoSEQ multiplex PCR; TCRdb's copy keeps in-frame clones and lacks some. The data contain under 75,000 clones, roughly 91% of them seen just once; the ten biggest clones take up approximately 0.78%. Trimming took off 1 base at V and 0 bases at J, with 7 bases between the two ends. The CDR3 spans 14 residues. Germline V gives CDR1 SQVTM, CDR2 ANQGSEA. This TCR came from an adult with an advanced solid tumor such as melanoma, head and neck, liver or kidney cancer. The specimen comprised CD4+ or CD8+ T cells sorted from blood, sampled in a trial of the OX40 agonist ivuxolimab. This chain joins TRBV29-1 and TRBJ2-1, with D maybe TRBD1 (5 bases). The CDR3 sequence is CSVEGGVSYNEQFF. The DNA for the CDR3 is TGCAGCGTTGAAGGGGGCGTCTCCTACAATGAGCAGTTCTTC.